This T cell receptor (beta chain) emerged from a study of T cells in women clearing cervical HPV infection. Study-level information: No precancer developed; the control's incident HPV16 infection cleared within 12 months. Study-wide results and limits: Effector/memory and HPV-specific T cells were not isolated, and association timing is unknown.

Comment on this clone: Its cognate antigen is unknown. Read data end 3 residues before the CDR3 end; the end is taken from the germline J gene.

HPV was found by MY09/MY11 PCR and dot-blot genotyping. The CDR3 length is 15 residues. Germline CDR1 and CDR2: SEHNR and FQNEAQ (reference sequence). This table comes from immunoSEQ multiplex PCR, and its TCRdb copy is limited to in-frame clones, with some not included. The sample totals just over 20,000 clones. The sample comprised blood buffy coat. The V and J genes are TRBV7-9 and TRBJ2-2; D could derive from TRBD1 or TRBD2 (5 bases each). The receptor's source is a woman between 18 and 70 years old with a cervical HPV16 infection that either progressed to CIN3+ or cleared (not recorded which). CDR3 bases read: TGTGCCAGCAGTCCCAGGGAGCTGGTTAATGAAAAG. Translated, it gives CASSPRELVNEK. The full-length CDR3 reads as CASSPRELVNEKLFF.